These 12 T cell receptor beta chains were sequenced from one sample in a study of cytomegalovirus exposure and HLA in healthy donors. With 60 Vbeta and 13 Jbeta primers, the PCR was carried out. Profiled with immunoSEQ multiplex PCR; TCRdb holds only in-frame clones, not every one. The table has under 150,000 clones, more than 65% seen once; the top ten hold 2.7%. Sequenced: PBMCs. All receptors come from a middle-aged man in good health and CMV-seronegative.

The rearrangement joins TRBV4-1 to TRBJ1-2; D remains unclear. The germline CDR1 and CDR2 sequences are MGHRA and YSYEKL. This CDR3 spans 15 amino acids. V was cut by 0 bases and J by 2 bases, with 10 bases left in between. The CDR3 bases are TGCGCCAGCAGCCAAGAGTACGGTCTCAACTATGGCTACACCTTC. This codes for CASSQEYGLNYGYTF.

This chain joins TRBV18 and TRBJ2-7; TRBD2 aligns across 10 bases. CDR1 and CDR2 (germline): KGHSH, LQKENI. V was pared by 6 bases and J by 0 bases, with 14 bases of the junction left unmatched. CDR3 length equals 18 residues. CDR3: CASSKGRPTSGPSYEQYF. The DNA of the CDR3 is TGTGCCAGCTCTAAAGGACGACCGACTAGCGGGCCCTCCTACGAGCAGTACTTC.

The J gene is TRBJ1-6, the V gene TRBV12-5; D gene unclear. In germline, CDR1 is LGHNT, CDR2 FRNRAP. CDR3 length: 14 amino acids. V dropped 0 bases and J dropped 5 bases, with 5 bases sitting between them. The CDR3 region has the DNA TGTGCTAGTGGTTTGGTAGGAGATAATTCACCCCTCCACTTT. It yields the protein CASGLVGDNSPLHF. Based on the CDR3 plus reference TRBV12-5 and TRBJ1-6, the full variable domain is DARVTQTPRHKVTEMGQEVTMRCQPILGHNTVFWYRQTMMQGLELLAYFRNRAPLDDSGMPKDRFSAEMPDATLATLKIQPSEPRDSAVYFCASGLVGDNSPLHFGNGTRLTVT.

This clone was counted once. The genes are TRBV7-2 and TRBJ1-1, with D unclear. The germline CDR1 and CDR2 sequences are SGHTA and FQGNSA. V was trimmed by 2 bases and J by 5 bases, leaving 12 bases between them. The CDR3 has 14 amino acids. The DNA of the CDR3 is TGTGCCAGCAGCTTACATCCCTCGGGTACTGAAGCTTTCTTT. It is translated as CASSLHPSGTEAFF.

CDR3: CASSYLQGSEAFF. The CDR3 nucleotides read TGCGCCAGCAGCTACCTACAGGGATCTGAAGCTTTCTTT. The rearrangement links TRBV5-1 to TRBJ1-1, with D maybe TRBD1 (6 bases). Germline loops: CDR1 SGHRS, CDR2 YFSETQ. This CDR3 has 13 amino acids. V was cut by 3 bases and J by 6 bases, with 12 bases left in between.

This clone is a singleton in its sample. The chain has TRBV4-1 and TRBJ2-5; the D gene is possibly TRBD2 (5 bases). The end of the DNA is better explained by TRBJ2-7, so the J call may be wrong. The CDR3 is 14 residues long. CDR1 is MGHRA and CDR2 is YSYEKL in the germline V gene. In DNA, the CDR3 is TGCGCCAGCAGTCCCGGGATCCGCTCCTACGAGCAGTACTTC. The encoded protein is CASSPGIRSYEQYF.

This chain joins TRBV2 and TRBJ1-1; D might be TRBD1 (6 bases). The CDR3 has 14 amino acids. The V and J ends lost 4 bases and 6 bases respectively, with 15 bases between them. Germline lookup yields CDR1 SNHLY and CDR2 FYNNEI. The CDR3 loop is CASSGVRGISEAFF. The CDR3 nucleotides are TGTGCCAGCAGTGGCGTCAGGGGTATCTCTGAAGCTTTCTTT.

The V and J genes are TRBV9 and TRBJ2-3, with a weak D call TRBD1 (5 bases). Germline assignment: CDR1 SGDLS and CDR2 YYNGEE. This CDR3 comprises 15 residues. The V end was cut by 0 bases, the J end by 7 bases, with 15 bases between. The CDR3 loop is CASSVAGPPKNTQYF. The DNA of the CDR3 is TGTGCCAGCAGCGTAGCAGGGCCGCCCAAGAATACGCAGTATTTT.

The sample holds a few counts of this clone. This sequence joins TRBV6-1 and TRBJ1-1; 9 bases agree with TRBD1. The V and J ends lost 4 bases and 6 bases, in that order; junction bases with no gene match: 3. This CDR3 is 13 amino acids long. Germline V gene sequence: CDR1 MNHNS, CDR2 SASEGT. CDR3 residues: CASSGDRAAEAFF. The DNA for the CDR3 is TGTGCCAGCAGTGGGGACAGGGCAGCTGAAGCTTTCTTT.

V and J are TRBV11-3 and TRBJ2-5; 9 bases line up with TRBD2. The J call may be mistaken, given a closer DNA end match to TRBJ2-7. CDR3 length: 15 amino acids. Germline V gene data show CDR1 as SGHNT and CDR2 as YENEEA. CDR3 DNA sequence: TGTGCCAGCAGCGCACGCGGGGGGGCAAGGTACGAGCAGTACTTC. Translated: CASSARGGARYEQYF.

J is TRBJ2-3 and V is TRBV7-9, with unresolved D. V lost 5 bases, J lost 1 base, and 4 bases lay in between. Germline-derived CDR1 and CDR2 are SEHNR and FQNEAQ (reference sequence). The CDR3 is 12 amino acids. In nucleotides, the CDR3 is TGTGCCAGCAGCCCGGGCACAGATACGCAGTATTTT. Translation gives CASSPGTDTQYF.

The chain combines TRBV29-1 with TRBJ2-3; D unresolved. This CDR3 spans 16 amino acids. V lost 0 bases and J 2 bases, leaving 15 bases between the germline ends. Germline assignment: CDR1 SQVTM and CDR2 ANQGSEA. This CDR3 is CSVEDQPDIATDTQYF. The DNA for the CDR3 is TGCAGCGTTGAAGATCAACCAGACATCGCCACAGATACGCAGTATTTT.